One and the same sample provided the 31 T cell receptor beta chains below, sequenced in a study of T cell responses to AZD1222 COVID-19 vaccine. TCRdb's table, derived via immunoSEQ multiplex PCR, lists solely in-frame clones and lacks some. The sample lists some 170,000 clones; 85% to 90% were seen once. The source was peripheral blood, collected on day 0 of AZD1222 vaccination. The receptors were sampled from an adult in good health.

The V call is TRBV5-1, the J call TRBJ2-1; no firm D call. V lost 4 bases and J lost 6, with 20 bases in between. CDR3 size: 16 residues. CDR1 and CDR2 (germline): SGHRS, YFSETQ. CDR3 nucleotides: TGCGCCAGCAGCCGTATCGGAGAAACGAGGTCCAATGAGCAGTTCTTC. Translation: CASSRIGETRSNEQFF.

The CDR3 nucleotides read TGTGCCAGCAGTTTATGTTTGGACAGCGAGTGGTTCTTC. It translates to CASSLCLDSEWFF. The chain combines TRBV27 with TRBJ2-1; D perhaps matches TRBD1 (6 bases). The CDR3 is made up of 13 amino acids. Germline CDR1 reads MNHEY; CDR2 reads SMNVEV (reference sequence). V was clipped by 1 base and J by 15 bases, with 16 bases between them.

V usage is TRBV2 and J usage is TRBJ1-3, with D unresolved. V was trimmed by 0 bases and J by 0 bases, leaving 9 bases between them. This CDR3 contains 16 residues. CDR1 and CDR2 (germline): SNHLY, FYNNEI. The CDR3 region has the DNA TGTGCCAGCAGTGAAGCGCGACGGCTCTCTGGAAACACCATATATTTT. Protein: CASSEARRLSGNTIYF.

The genes are TRBV6-6 and TRBJ1-1; TRBD1 matches 7 bases. Trimming took 2 bases from V and 0 from J; bases not matched to a gene: 3. The CDR3 is 15 residues long. Germline V gives CDR1 MNHNY, CDR2 SVGAGI (reference sequence). The CDR3 DNA follows: TGTGCCAGCAGTTACCTGGGACAGATGAACACTGAAGCTTTCTTT. As protein: CASSYLGQMNTEAFF.

This chain joins TRBV10-3 and TRBJ2-2, with 10 nucleotides matching TRBD1. With 9 bases clipped from V and 4 bases from J, the junction kept 5 bases outside the gene matches. This CDR3 has 14 amino acids. CDR1 ENHRY and CDR2 SYGVKD come from the germline V gene. CDR3 sequence (DNA): TGTGCCATTGCCGGGACAGGGGTCACCGGGGAGCTGTTTTTT. Translated, it gives CAIAGTGVTGELFF.

V and J are TRBV6-5 and TRBJ2-7; 7 nucleotides match TRBD2. Germline assignment: CDR1 MNHEY and CDR2 SVGAGI. Trimming at V came to 6 bases and at J to 1 base, leaving 9 bases not matched to a gene. The CDR3 is 15 residues long. The CDR3 nucleotides read TGTGCCAGCAGCGTAGGGGCGCGGGGGTCCTACGAGCAGTACGTC. This codes for CASSVGARGSYEQYV.

The chain employs TRBV25-1 and TRBJ2-5; D is undetermined. Trimming took off 2 bases at V and 1 base at J, with 8 bases between the two ends. Germline V lookup: CDR1 MGHDK, CDR2 SYGVNS. The CDR3 spans 14 residues. The CDR3 DNA sequence: TGTGCCAGCAGTGAAAAACAGACCCAAGAGACCCAGTACTTC. Translating gives CASSEKQTQETQYF.

The chain carries TRBV24-1 and TRBJ2-1, with D possibly being TRBD2 (6 bases). The V gene's germline CDR1 is KGHDR and CDR2 SFDVKD. V was shortened by 0 bases and J by 4 bases, with 9 bases between the two germline ends. The CDR3 is 15 amino acids. CDR3 residues: CATSDLRGGYNEQFF. CDR3 in DNA: TGTGCCACCAGTGATTTGCGGGGAGGATACAATGAGCAGTTCTTC.

J is TRBJ2-7 and V is TRBV6-5, with D tentatively TRBD2 (5 bases). CDR1 and CDR2 (germline): MNHEY, SVGAGI. This CDR3 contains 12 residues. Trimming removed 6 bases from V and 2 bases from J, with 8 bases in between. CDR3: CASSSGTYEQYF. CDR3 bases: TGTGCCAGCAGCTCCGGGACCTACGAGCAGTACTTC.

This chain connects TRBV9 to TRBJ2-3; 12 bases are a match to TRBD1. Looked up from germline, CDR1 is SGDLS and CDR2 is YYNGEE. The CDR3 has 17 amino acids. J was trimmed by 1 base and V by 2 bases; bases with no gene match: 5. The CDR3 loop reads CASSVLGTGGGTDTQYF. The CDR3 nucleotides read TGTGCCAGCAGCGTTCTAGGGACAGGGGGCGGCACAGATACGCAGTATTTT.

This chain connects TRBV3-1 (or the pseudogene TRBV3-2) to TRBJ2-2; 8 bases fit TRBD1. From germline, CDR1 is LGHDT and CDR2 YNNKEL (reference sequence). The CDR3 sequence is 15 residues long. Trimming at V came to 4 bases and at J to 1 base, leaving 2 bases not matched to a gene. CDR3 protein: CASSRGTGNTGELFF. The CDR3 DNA is TGTGCCAGCAGCCGAGGGACAGGGAACACCGGGGAGCTGTTTTTT.

The CDR3 region is CASSLVMGPLNYGYTF. The DNA for the CDR3 is TGCGCCAGCAGCTTGGTGATGGGTCCCCTCAACTATGGCTACACCTTC. J is TRBJ1-2 and V is TRBV5-1; D remains ambiguous. Germline CDR1 and CDR2: SGHRS and YFSETQ. The CDR3 runs 16 residues. Trimming removed 0 bases from V and 2 bases from J, with 14 bases in between.

This chain uses TRBV27 with TRBJ2-2; D gene unclear. CDR1 is MNHEY and CDR2 is SMNVEV in the germline V gene (reference sequence). Trimming took 5 bases from V and 4 from J, leaving 14 bases between them. This CDR3 is built from 15 residues. CDR3 coding DNA: TGTGCCAGCAGTCCAACGTTGTTAGGCACCGGGGAGCTGTTTTTT. It yields the protein CASSPTLLGTGELFF.

The chain uses TRBV19 and TRBJ2-7; D might be TRBD1 (6 bases). The V gene's germline CDR1 is LNHDA and CDR2 SQIVND (reference sequence). With 6 bases removed from V and 3 bases from J, the gap between germline ends came to 9 bases. This CDR3 has 12 amino acids. CDR3 amino acids: CASSVTGYEQYF. The DNA for the CDR3 is TGTGCCAGTAGCGTGACAGGCTACGAGCAGTACTTC.

The chain recombines TRBV5-1 with TRBJ2-4; TRBD1 matches at 11 bases. V shed 3 bases and J 10 bases; nucleotides not matched to a gene: 9. This CDR3 spans 15 amino acids. Germline V gene data show CDR1 as SGHRS and CDR2 as YFSETQ. The CDR3 protein is CASSYGTGGSGIQYF. As DNA, the CDR3 is TGCGCCAGCAGCTATGGGACAGGGGGATCCGGGATTCAGTACTTC. Drawing the rest from reference TRBV5-1 and TRBJ2-4, the complete variable domain is KAGVTQTPRYLIKTRGQQVTLSCSPISGHRSVSWYQQTPGQGLQFLFEYFSETQRNKGNFPGRFSGRQFSNSRSEMNVSTLELGDSALYLCASSYGTGGSGIQYFGAGTRLSVL.

The rearrangement joins TRBV29-1 to TRBJ1-5; D is unresolved. Germline CDR1 reads SQVTM; CDR2 reads ANQGSEA. V was pared by 0 bases and J by 8 bases, with 8 bases between. This CDR3 region has 12 residues. The CDR3 sequence is CSVEDGGEPQHF. CDR3 bases: TGCAGCGTTGAAGACGGCGGGGAGCCCCAGCATTTT.

In its sample, this clone was seen a few times. The gene calls are TRBV20-1 and TRBJ1-5, with D perhaps TRBD1 (5 bases). This CDR3 is built from 12 residues. Germline V gene lookup returns CDR1 DFQATT and CDR2 SNEGSKA (reference sequence). Trimming left V 3 bases short and J 5 bases short, with 8 bases between. DNA of the CDR3: TGCAGTGCTAGTGGGGGTCATCAGCCCCAGCATTTT. The encoded protein is CSASGGHQPQHF.

The chain employs TRBV28 and TRBJ2-1; 9 bases are shared with TRBD1. This CDR3 is 16 amino acids long. The V gene's germline CDR1 is MDHEN and CDR2 SYDVKM. The V and J ends lost 0 bases and 0 bases, in that order; junction bases with no gene match: 0. The CDR3 DNA reads as TGTGCCAGCAGTTTATGGGGACAGGGCTCCTACAATGAGCAGTTCTTC. Amino acids: CASSLWGQGSYNEQFF.

The chain links TRBV5-6 to TRBJ2-7; 8 bases are shared with TRBD1. Trimming took 1 base from V and 2 from J; bases not matched to a gene: 5. The CDR3 runs to 15 residues. The V gene's germline CDR1 is SGHDT and CDR2 YYEEEE. CDR3: CASSLYRGVPYEQYV. CDR3 sequence (DNA): TGTGCCAGCAGCTTGTACAGGGGGGTTCCCTACGAGCAGTACGTC.

The sample holds one count of this clone. The chain couples TRBV25-1 to TRBJ1-1, with a possible D match to TRBD1 (5 bases). V gave up 5 bases and J gave up 2 bases, with 9 bases separating them. The CDR3 sequence is 13 residues long. In germline, CDR1 is MGHDK, CDR2 SYGVNS. The chain's CDR3 is CASSYGGNTEAFF. CDR3 DNA sequence: TGTGCCAGCAGTTACGGGGGAAACACTGAAGCTTTCTTT.

This chain uses TRBV18 with TRBJ1-2; 7 bases are shared with TRBD1. Germline V gene data show CDR1 as KGHSH and CDR2 as LQKENI. This CDR3 comprises 14 residues. V lost 3 bases, J lost 2 bases, and 3 bases stayed unmatched. The DNA for the CDR3 is TGTGCCAGCTCACCGCTGGGACAGAACTATGGCTACACCTTC. Translating it yields CASSPLGQNYGYTF.

CDR3 DNA sequence: TGTGCCAGCAGCCGAGGTCCGGGGAATGAGCAGTTCTTC. It yields the protein CASSRGPGNEQFF. V usage is TRBV3-1 (or the pseudogene TRBV3-2) and J usage is TRBJ2-1; TRBD2 might be the D (5 bases). CDR3 length: 13 amino acids. Trimming stripped 4 bases from V and 7 bases from J, with 11 bases between. The V gene's germline CDR1 is LGHDT and CDR2 YNNKEL (reference sequence).

V and J are TRBV7-8 and TRBJ2-3; TRBD2 matches at 8 bases. The germline gives CDR1 SGHVS, CDR2 FQNEAQ. The CDR3 consists of 14 residues. V lost 5 bases to trimming and J lost 5 bases; unmatched junction nucleotides: 6. The CDR3 region has the DNA TGTGCCAGCAGCCGGGGGGGGGCTGGAGATACGCAGTATTTT. Protein: CASSRGGAGDTQYF.

The chain uses TRBV30 and TRBJ2-2, with TRBD2 identical over 7 bases. Germline loops: CDR1 GTSNPN, CDR2 SVGIG (reference sequence). V was pared by 5 bases and J by 5 bases, with 8 bases of the junction left unmatched. The CDR3 contains 14 residues. The CDR3 spells CAWSGLTLTGELFF. CDR3 nucleotides: TGTGCCTGGTCGGGACTAACCCTAACCGGGGAGCTGTTTTTT. The whole variable domain, filled in from reference TRBV30 and TRBJ2-2, reads SQTIHQWPATLVQPVGSPLSLECTVEGTSNPNLYWYRQAAGRGLQLLFYSVGIGQISSEVPQNLSASRPQDRQFILSSKKLLLSDSGFYLCAWSGLTLTGELFFGEGSRLTVL.

V is TRBV5-1 and J is TRBJ1-1, with a tentative D call TRBD1 (5 bases). Germline loops: CDR1 SGHRS, CDR2 YFSETQ. The CDR3 covers 14 residues. The V and J ends lost 5 bases and 3 bases respectively, with 14 bases between them. The DNA of the CDR3 is TGCGCCAGCAGTGTCCGGGACGGATACACTGAAGCTTTCTTT. Protein: CASSVRDGYTEAFF.

The chain employs TRBV2 and TRBJ1-5; 7 bases fit TRBD1. CDR1 is SNHLY and CDR2 is FYNNEI in the germline V gene. The ends lost 5 bases at V and 2 bases at J; junction bases unmatched: 6. The CDR3 extends over 15 amino acids. The CDR3 reads CASSPRQGGNQPQHF. CDR3 coding DNA: TGTGCCAGCAGTCCGAGACAGGGTGGCAATCAGCCCCAGCATTTT.

A remark on this clone: Mismatch with germline at one junction end may stem from a read error. The sample carries other DNA sequences with the same CDR3. This chain connects TRBV30 to TRBJ1-1; TRBD1 matches 8 bases. Germline-derived CDR1 and CDR2 are GTSNPN and SVGIG (reference sequence). CDR3 length: 12 amino acids. CDR3: CAWGDRRTEAFF. In DNA, the CDR3 is TGTGCCTGGGGGGACAGGCGCACTGAAGCCTTCTTT.

The rearrangement joins TRBV7-2 to TRBJ1-2; perhaps TRBD1 as D (6 bases). The V and J ends lost 1 base and 6 bases respectively, with 15 bases between them. Germline assignment: CDR1 SGHTA and CDR2 FQGNSA. The CDR3 totals 15 residues. CDR3 DNA: TGTGCCAGCAGCTTAGTGGGGGGGCCCGTGGATGGCTACACCTTC. Translating gives CASSLVGGPVDGYTF. The entire variable domain, with the rest obtained from reference TRBV7-2 and TRBJ1-2, is as follows: GAGVSQSPSNKVTEKGKDVELRCDPISGHTALYWYRQSLGQGLEFLIYFQGNSAPDKSGLPSDRFSAERTGGSVSTLTIQRTQQEDSAVYLCASSLVGGPVDGYTFGSGTRLTVV.

The J gene is TRBJ1-1, the V gene TRBV6-5; unclear D gene. V lost 0 bases and J lost 0, with 5 bases in between. Germline V CDR1 and CDR2: MNHEY, SVGAGI. The CDR3 spans 14 residues. CDR3 bases: TGTGCCAGCAGTTACTCGTTGTTGAACACTGAAGCTTTCTTT. It encodes CASSYSLLNTEAFF.

The chain has TRBV11-2 and TRBJ1-4; 7 nucleotides match TRBD1. V was pared by 1 base and J by 5 bases, with 4 bases of the junction left unmatched. The CDR3 runs to 15 residues. Per the germline V gene, CDR1 is SGHAT and CDR2 is FQNNGV. CDR3 sequence reads: CASSLGARGNEKLFF. The CDR3 nucleotides read TGTGCCAGCAGCTTAGGCGCCAGGGGGAATGAAAAACTGTTTTTT. Full variable domain (remainder filled in from reference TRBV11-2 and TRBJ1-4): EAGVAQSPRYKIIEKRQSVAFWCNPISGHATLYWYQQILGQGPKLLIQFQNNGVVDDSQLPKDRFSAERLKGVDSTLKIQPAKLEDSAVYLCASSLGARGNEKLFFGSGTQLSVL.

The CDR3 region is CASSQAGWNTEAFF. The CDR3 DNA follows: TGTGCCAGCAGTCAGGCGGGATGGAACACTGAAGCTTTCTTT. The chain is built from TRBV6-5 and TRBJ1-1; D not certain. Germline values: CDR1 MNHEY, CDR2 SVGAGI. The length of the CDR3 is 14 residues. Deletions cut 5 bases from V and 1 base from J, with 11 bases between.